The sequence of this T cell receptor (beta chain) was determined in a study of OX40 agonist ivuxolimab in advanced cancers. Whole-study results and caveats: At 0.1 to 3.0 mg/kg, clonal expansion of CD4+ and CD8+ blood T cells had occurred by week 6. Not determined was the antigen specificity of the expanded peripheral T cells. CD4+ T cells averaged fewer expanded clones than CD8+ T cells.

Drawing of blood for sampling happened at baseline, at cycle 4 day 1, and at cycle 7 day 1. Germline V gives CDR1 SNHLY, CDR2 FYNNEI. There are 14 residues in the CDR3. Trimming cost V 5 bases and J 10 bases; bases outside gene matches: 11. TCRdb's table, derived via immunoSEQ multiplex PCR, lists solely in-frame clones and lacks some. Among some 64,000 clones listed, roughly 90% were seen once. Remarks on this clone: Its antigen is not identified.

The sequence came from an adult with an advanced solid tumor such as melanoma, head and neck, liver or kidney cancer. The chain combines TRBV2 with TRBJ2-3, with 8 bases aligning to TRBD2. The specimen comprised CD4+ or CD8+ T cells sorted from blood, sampled in a trial of the OX40 agonist ivuxolimab. The CDR3 DNA sequence: TGTGCCAGCAGTATACAGACTAGCGAGGAGGCGCAGTATTTT. Residues: CASSIQTSEEAQYF.